This record looks at one T cell receptor beta chain sequence and its context. What it binds is unknown. The sample originates from a study of PD-1 blockade in classical Hodgkin lymphoma. The sample's time point: cycle 4 day 1 (C4D1), after 6 weeks of nivolumab. All trial patients relapsed after autologous stem cell transplantation. Best responses were complete response, partial response or progressive disease. General study findings and limits: Underlying causes for the observed repertoire differences were not defined, possibly disease activity or prior therapy.

The table came from immunoSEQ multiplex PCR; TCRdb's copy has only in-frame clones and leaves some out. The sample records tens of thousands of clones, less than 95% being singletons. This specimen was peripheral blood mononuclear cells (PBMCs), taken before the fourth cycle of nivolumab. The sequence was obtained from a human donor with classical Hodgkin lymphoma.

The CDR3 here is CSVDLQGGEQFF. The CDR3 region has the DNA TGCAGCGTCGACTTACAGGGTGGTGAGCAGTTCTTC. V is TRBV29-1 and J is TRBJ2-1; tentatively, D is TRBD1 (6 bases). The germline V and J ends were trimmed by 6 bases and 9 bases, with 15 bases remaining between them. This CDR3 comprises 12 residues. The germline V gene has CDR1 SQVTM and CDR2 ANQGSEA.